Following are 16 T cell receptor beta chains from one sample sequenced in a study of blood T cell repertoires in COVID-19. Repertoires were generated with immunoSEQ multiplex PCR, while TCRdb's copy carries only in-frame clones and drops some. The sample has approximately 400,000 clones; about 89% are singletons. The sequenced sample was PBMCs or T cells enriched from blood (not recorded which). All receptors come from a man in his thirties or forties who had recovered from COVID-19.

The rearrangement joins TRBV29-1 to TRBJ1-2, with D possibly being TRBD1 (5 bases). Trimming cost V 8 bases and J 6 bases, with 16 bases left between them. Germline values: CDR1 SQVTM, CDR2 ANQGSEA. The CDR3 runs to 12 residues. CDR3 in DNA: TGCAGCTGTCGACAGACCCTCGATGGCTACACCTTC. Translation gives CSCRQTLDGYTF.

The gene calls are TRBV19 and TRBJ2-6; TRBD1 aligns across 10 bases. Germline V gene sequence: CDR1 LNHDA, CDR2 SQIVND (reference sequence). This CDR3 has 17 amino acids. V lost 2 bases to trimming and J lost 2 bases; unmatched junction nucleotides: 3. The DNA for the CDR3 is TGTGCCAGTAGTATAAGACAGGGGGCGCCTGGGGCCAACGTCCTGACTTTC. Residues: CASSIRQGAPGANVLTF.

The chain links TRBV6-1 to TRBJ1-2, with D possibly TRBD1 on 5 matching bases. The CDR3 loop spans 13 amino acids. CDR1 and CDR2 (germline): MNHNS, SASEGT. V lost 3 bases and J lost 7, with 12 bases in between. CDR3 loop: CASSDPREGGYTF. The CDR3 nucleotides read TGTGCCAGCAGTGATCCCAGGGAGGGTGGCTACACCTTC.

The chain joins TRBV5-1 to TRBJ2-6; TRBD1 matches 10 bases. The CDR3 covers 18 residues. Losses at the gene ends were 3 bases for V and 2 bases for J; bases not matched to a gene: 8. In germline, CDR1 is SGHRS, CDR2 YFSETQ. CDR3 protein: CASSSGGTGAPGANVLTF. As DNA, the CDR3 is TGCGCCAGCAGCTCTGGTGGGACAGGGGCCCCTGGGGCCAACGTCCTGACTTTC.

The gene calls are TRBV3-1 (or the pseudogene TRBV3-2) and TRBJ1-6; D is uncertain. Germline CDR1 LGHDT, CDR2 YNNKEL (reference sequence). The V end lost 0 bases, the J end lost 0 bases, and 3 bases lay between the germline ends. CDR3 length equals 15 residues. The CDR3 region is CASSQDSSYNSPLHF. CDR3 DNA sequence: TGTGCCAGCAGCCAAGACAGCTCCTATAATTCACCCCTCCACTTT.

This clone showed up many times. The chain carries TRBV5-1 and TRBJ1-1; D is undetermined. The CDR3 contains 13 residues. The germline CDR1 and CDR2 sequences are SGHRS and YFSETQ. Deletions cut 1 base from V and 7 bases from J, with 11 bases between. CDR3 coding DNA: TGCGCCAGCAGCTTGAGGAGATACGATGAAGCTTTCTTT. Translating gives CASSLRRYDEAFF.

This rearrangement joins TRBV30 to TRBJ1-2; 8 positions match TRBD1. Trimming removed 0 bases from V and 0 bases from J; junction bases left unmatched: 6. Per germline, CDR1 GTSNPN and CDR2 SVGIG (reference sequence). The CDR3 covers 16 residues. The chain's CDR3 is CAWSVQGDFANYGYTF. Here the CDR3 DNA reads TGTGCCTGGAGTGTACAGGGGGATTTCGCTAACTATGGCTACACCTTC.

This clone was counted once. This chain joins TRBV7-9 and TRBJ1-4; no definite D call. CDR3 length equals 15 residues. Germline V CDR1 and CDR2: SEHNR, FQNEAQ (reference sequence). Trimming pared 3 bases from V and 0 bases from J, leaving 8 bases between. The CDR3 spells CASSLELATNEKLFF. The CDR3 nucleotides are TGTGCCAGCAGCTTGGAACTAGCAACTAATGAAAAACTGTTTTTT. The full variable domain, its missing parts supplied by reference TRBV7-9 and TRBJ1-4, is DTGVSQNPRHKITKRGQNVTFRCDPISEHNRLYWYRQTLGQGPEFLTYFQNEAQLEKSRLLSDRFSAERPKGSFSTLEIQRTEQGDSAMYLCASSLELATNEKLFFGSGTQLSVL.

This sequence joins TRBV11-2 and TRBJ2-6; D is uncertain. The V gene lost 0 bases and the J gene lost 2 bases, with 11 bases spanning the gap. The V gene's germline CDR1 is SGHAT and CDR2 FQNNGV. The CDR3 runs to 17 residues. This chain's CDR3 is CASSLDWSWAGANVLTF. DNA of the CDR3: TGTGCCAGCAGCTTAGATTGGAGTTGGGCTGGGGCCAACGTCCTGACTTTC.

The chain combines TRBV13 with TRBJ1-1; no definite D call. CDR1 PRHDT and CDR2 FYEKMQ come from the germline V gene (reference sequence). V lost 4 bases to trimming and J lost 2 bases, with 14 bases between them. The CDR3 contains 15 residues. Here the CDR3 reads CASSSHSGSNTEAFF. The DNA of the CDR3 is TGTGCCAGCAGCTCGCACAGCGGATCAAACACTGAAGCTTTCTTT.

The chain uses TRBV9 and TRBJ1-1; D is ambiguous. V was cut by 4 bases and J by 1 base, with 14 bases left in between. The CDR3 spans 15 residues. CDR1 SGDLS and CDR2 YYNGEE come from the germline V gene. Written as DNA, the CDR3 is TGTGCCAGCAGCTATGGAGTTATCGGGAACACTGAAGCTTTCTTT. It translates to CASSYGVIGNTEAFF.

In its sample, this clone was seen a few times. The CDR3, as DNA: TGTGCCAGCAGGACAGGGGCGAGAGGCTACACCTTC. It yields the protein CASRTGARGYTF. V is TRBV6-5 and J is TRBJ1-2, with 8 bases aligning to TRBD1. The germline V gene has CDR1 MNHEY and CDR2 SVGAGI. J was trimmed by 8 bases and V by 6 bases; bases with no gene match: 5. The CDR3 is 12 residues long.

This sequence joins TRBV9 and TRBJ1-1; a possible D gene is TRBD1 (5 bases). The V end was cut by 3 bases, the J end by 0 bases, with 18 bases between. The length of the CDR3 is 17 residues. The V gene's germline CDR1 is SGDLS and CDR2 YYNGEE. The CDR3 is CASSAGDRTFMNTEAFF. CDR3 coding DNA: TGTGCCAGCAGCGCGGGCGATCGGACATTCATGAACACTGAAGCTTTCTTT. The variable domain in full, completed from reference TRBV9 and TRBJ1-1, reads DSGVTQTPKHLITATGQRVTLRCSPRSGDLSVYWYQQSLDQGLQFLIQYYNGEERAKGNILERFSAQQFPDLHSELNLSSLELGDSALYFCASSAGDRTFMNTEAFFGQGTRLTVV.

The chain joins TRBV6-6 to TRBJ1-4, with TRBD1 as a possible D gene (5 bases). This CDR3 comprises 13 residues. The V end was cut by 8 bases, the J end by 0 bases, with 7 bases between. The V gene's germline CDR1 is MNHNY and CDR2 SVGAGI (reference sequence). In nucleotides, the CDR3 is TGTGCCAGCCGGGGGTCAACTAATGAAAAACTGTTTTTT. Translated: CASRGSTNEKLFF.

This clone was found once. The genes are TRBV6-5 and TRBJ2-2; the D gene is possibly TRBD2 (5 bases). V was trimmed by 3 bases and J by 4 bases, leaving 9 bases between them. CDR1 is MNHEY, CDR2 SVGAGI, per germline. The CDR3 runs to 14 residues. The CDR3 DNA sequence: TGTGCCAGCAGTTATTCAGGAGGCACCGGGGAGCTGTTTTTT. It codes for CASSYSGGTGELFF.

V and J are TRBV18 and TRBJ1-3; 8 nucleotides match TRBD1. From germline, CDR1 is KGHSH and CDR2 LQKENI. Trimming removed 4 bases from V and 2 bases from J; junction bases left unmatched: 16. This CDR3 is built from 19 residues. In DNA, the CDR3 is TGTGCCAGCTCACACGGGGACAGGTATTCGCTCTGGGCTGGAAACACCATATATTTT. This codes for CASSHGDRYSLWAGNTIYF.